What follows are 27 T cell receptor beta chains derived from one specimen sequenced in a study of T cells expressing NK-cell markers. TCRdb reprocessed the 5' RACE reads and reports one entry per CDR3 protein, with no DNA. This sample contains fewer than 200,000 distinct CDR3 sequences. The sequencing input was blood T cells: a sorted CD56 or NKG2C T cell subset, CD4+ or CD8+ T cells, or bulk PBMC T cells (not recorded which). These receptors all stem from a woman aged 18 to 75 in good health.

The chain couples TRBV24-1 to TRBJ1-6. CDR1 is KGHDR and CDR2 is SFDVKD in the germline V gene. This CDR3 contains 19 residues. The CDR3 reads CATSDATGLIQKDNSPLHF.

The V call is TRBV24-1, the J call TRBJ2-3. The CDR3 is 17 residues long. Germline loops: CDR1 KGHDR, CDR2 SFDVKD. The chain's CDR3 is CATSDSAWLPDTDTQYF.

This chain joins TRBV3-1 and TRBJ2-2. From germline, CDR1 is LGHDT and CDR2 YNNKEL (reference sequence). The CDR3 is 15 amino acids. CDR3 sequence reads: CASSQGLINTGELFF.

The J gene is TRBJ2-6, the V gene TRBV3-1; TCRdb proposes TRBD2, but this gene call is untestable without DNA. Germline V CDR1 and CDR2: LGHDT, YNNKEL (reference sequence). The CDR3 is 19 residues long. The CDR3 region is CASSLVGARSLAGANVLTF.

The V call is TRBV3-1, the J call TRBJ2-4; lacking DNA, the TRBD1 call made by TCRdb goes unchecked. The CDR3 loop spans 15 amino acids. Germline V gene lookup returns CDR1 LGHDT and CDR2 YNNKEL (reference sequence). CDR3 amino acids: CASSRDSGTGNIQYF.

The chain employs TRBV18 and TRBJ2-2; the TRBD1 assignment by TCRdb is unverifiable without DNA. Germline V CDR1 and CDR2: KGHSH, LQKENI. This CDR3 is 17 amino acids long. The CDR3 here is CASSRSGGARGAGELFF. The variable domain in full, completed from reference TRBV18 and TRBJ2-2, reads NAGVMQNPRHLVRRRGQEARLRCSPMKGHSHVYWYRQLPEEGLKFMVYLQKENIIDESGMPKERFSAEFPKEGPSILRIQQVVRGDSAAYFCASSRSGGARGAGELFFGEGSRLTVL.

The chain uses TRBV5-1 and TRBJ1-6; TCRdb gives TRBD1 as the D gene, but with no DNA this cannot be confirmed. The V gene's germline CDR1 is SGHRS and CDR2 YFSETQ. The CDR3 extends over 15 amino acids. The CDR3 region is CASSLRSQGGSPLHF.

The V gene is TRBV28, the J gene TRBJ1-2. Germline loops: CDR1 MDHEN, CDR2 SYDVKM. This CDR3 is built from 12 residues. The CDR3: CASLGEAYGYTF.

This chain links TRBV30 with TRBJ2-7. The CDR3 is 13 residues long. The germline gives CDR1 GTSNPN, CDR2 SVGIG (reference sequence). CDR3 sequence: CAWSNRDSYEQYF.

The rearrangement links TRBV9 to TRBJ1-2. The germline V gene has CDR1 SGDLS and CDR2 YYNGEE. This CDR3 has 13 amino acids. The chain's CDR3 is CASSGGTALGYTF.

This chain joins TRBV11-2 and TRBJ2-1. This CDR3 has 14 amino acids. From germline, CDR1 is SGHAT and CDR2 FQNNGV. The CDR3 region is CASSLTLRAWEQFF. The full variable domain, completed using reference TRBV11-2 and TRBJ2-1, is EAGVAQSPRYKIIEKRQSVAFWCNPISGHATLYWYQQILGQGPKLLIQFQNNGVVDDSQLPKDRFSAERLKGVDSTLKIQPAKLEDSAVYLCASSLTLRAWEQFFGPGTRLTVL.

The chain uses TRBV27 and TRBJ2-5; lacking DNA, the TRBD1 call made by TCRdb goes unchecked. Per germline, CDR1 MNHEY and CDR2 SMNVEV (reference sequence). The CDR3 spans 15 residues. The CDR3 loop reads CASSTQRQGVETQYF.

The chain employs TRBV20-1 and TRBJ2-2; the D call from TCRdb, TRBD2, cannot be confirmed without DNA. The CDR3 extends over 15 amino acids. The V gene's germline CDR1 is DFQATT and CDR2 SNEGSKA (reference sequence). CDR3: CSARAEGRNTGELFF.

V gene TRBV20-1 combines with J gene TRBJ1-3; TCRdb indicates TRBD1, and absent DNA this call remains unverified. The CDR3 runs 15 residues. Germline V CDR1 and CDR2: DFQATT, SNEGSKA (reference sequence). The chain's CDR3 is CSASWKGVTGNTIYF.

The chain employs TRBV18 and TRBJ2-2. In germline, CDR1 is KGHSH, CDR2 LQKENI. The CDR3 loop spans 16 amino acids. The CDR3: CASSPPEGTNTGELFF.

V gene TRBV7-2 combines with J gene TRBJ1-2; TCRdb picks TRBD1, but there is no DNA to check that call. The CDR3 contains 15 residues. The germline V gene encodes CDR1 SGHTA and CDR2 FQGNSA. The CDR3 sequence is CASSHERTVPYGYTF.

The rearrangement joins TRBV12-3 or TRBV12-4 to TRBJ2-1; TCRdb names TRBD2, which stays unverified in the absence of DNA. This CDR3 has 20 residues. The CDR3: CASSLRRRGLLAGHPNEQFF.

The gene calls are TRBV28 and TRBJ2-3; the D call from TCRdb, TRBD2, cannot be confirmed without DNA. This CDR3 contains 19 residues. Germline values: CDR1 MDHEN, CDR2 SYDVKM. CDR3 loop: CASSLWSTSLAGVLDTQYF. The variable domain in full, with the rest retrieved from reference TRBV28 and TRBJ2-3, is DVKVTQSSRYLVKRTGEKVFLECVQDMDHENMFWYRQDPGLGLRLIYFSYDVKMKEKGDIPEGYSVSREKKERFSLILESASTNQTSMYLCASSLWSTSLAGVLDTQYFGPGTRLTVL.

The chain is built from TRBV18 and TRBJ2-7; TCRdb lists TRBD2, though no DNA is available to test this call. Germline values: CDR1 KGHSH, CDR2 LQKENI. The CDR3 is made up of 19 amino acids. This CDR3 reads CASSPPRTSGKEVSYEQYF.

This chain connects TRBV5-1 to TRBJ1-5; TCRdb lists TRBD1, though no DNA is available to test this call. Germline assignment: CDR1 SGHRS and CDR2 YFSETQ. The CDR3 extends over 16 amino acids. The CDR3 region is CASSLGTGGFNQPQHF. Full variable domain (missing parts from reference TRBV5-1 and TRBJ1-5): KAGVTQTPRYLIKTRGQQVTLSCSPISGHRSVSWYQQTPGQGLQFLFEYFSETQRNKGNFPGRFSGRQFSNSRSEMNVSTLELGDSALYLCASSLGTGGFNQPQHFGDGTRLSIL.

V is TRBV28 and J is TRBJ1-3; TCRdb's assignment of TRBD1 cannot be checked, as there is no DNA. Germline-derived CDR1 and CDR2 are MDHEN and SYDVKM. This CDR3 contains 16 residues. Here the CDR3 reads CASSYGAGQVLNTIYF.

The chain recombines TRBV9 with TRBJ1-5. CDR1 and CDR2 from the germline V gene are SGDLS and YYNGEE. The CDR3 has 13 residues. This CDR3 is CASSDGENQPQHF. The full variable domain, rest sourced from reference TRBV9 and TRBJ1-5, is DSGVTQTPKHLITATGQRVTLRCSPRSGDLSVYWYQQSLDQGLQFLIQYYNGEERAKGNILERFSAQQFPDLHSELNLSSLELGDSALYFCASSDGENQPQHFGDGTRLSIL.

The chain employs TRBV10-3 and TRBJ2-6; as DNA is missing, the TRBD2 call by TCRdb cannot be tested. The CDR3 runs 16 residues. Germline loops: CDR1 ENHRY, CDR2 SYGVKD. The CDR3 sequence: CAISGPGGAGANVLTF.

V gene TRBV7-9 combines with J gene TRBJ1-4; without DNA, the TCRdb call of TRBD1 cannot be checked. The CDR3 has 15 amino acids. Germline-derived CDR1 and CDR2 are SEHNR and FQNEAQ (reference sequence). CDR3: CASDEGPGRDEKLFF.

The chain is built from TRBV6-1 and TRBJ1-6. This CDR3 is built from 14 residues. Germline CDR1 and CDR2: MNHNS and SASEGT. CDR3 residues: CASTRDFYNSPLHF.

This CDR3 reads CASSARISSYNEQFF. The chain uses TRBV9 and TRBJ2-1. In germline, CDR1 is SGDLS, CDR2 YYNGEE. The CDR3 loop spans 15 amino acids. Based on the CDR3 plus reference TRBV9 and TRBJ2-1, the full variable domain is DSGVTQTPKHLITATGQRVTLRCSPRSGDLSVYWYQQSLDQGLQFLIQYYNGEERAKGNILERFSAQQFPDLHSELNLSSLELGDSALYFCASSARISSYNEQFFGPGTRLTVL.

The chain uses TRBV7-2 and TRBJ2-7. The CDR3 loop spans 15 amino acids. Germline lookup yields CDR1 SGHTA and CDR2 FQGNSA. The CDR3: CASSLFGPSTYEQYF.